The sequence of this T cell receptor (beta chain) was determined in a study of Graves' ophthalmopathy and Graves' hyperthyroidism. Amplifying from RNA transcripts, the study obtained TCR beta CDR3 regions. HTBI primers primed a first-round RT-PCR, and a second-round multiplex PCR followed. A single record per CDR3 protein comes from TCRdb applying MiXCR to the multiplex PCR reads. The table lists fewer than 350,000 distinct CDR3 sequences, 17% of them singletons. Trimming took off 11 bases at V and 8 bases at J, with 22 bases between the two ends. The CDR3 has 14 residues. This clonotype appeared many times.

The origin of this receptor is an adult man with Graves' ophthalmopathy. This chain uses TRBV12-3 or TRBV12-4 with TRBJ1-3; D is unclear. Source material: peripheral blood. The CDR3 here is CARGDCLTRHTIYF. DNA for the CDR3: TGTGCCCGGGGTGACTGCTTAACCCGGCACACCATATATTTT.